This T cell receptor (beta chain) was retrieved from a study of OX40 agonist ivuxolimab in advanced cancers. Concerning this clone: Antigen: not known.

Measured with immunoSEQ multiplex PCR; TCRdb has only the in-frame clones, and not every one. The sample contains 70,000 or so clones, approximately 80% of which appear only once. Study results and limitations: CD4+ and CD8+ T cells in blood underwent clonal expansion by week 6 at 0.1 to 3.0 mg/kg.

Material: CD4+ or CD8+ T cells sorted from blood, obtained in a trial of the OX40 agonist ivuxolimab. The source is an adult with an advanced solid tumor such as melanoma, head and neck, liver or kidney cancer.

The CDR3 sequence is CASTPGWEGADTQYF. CDR3 bases: TGTGCCAGCACTCCCGGCTGGGAGGGAGCAGATACGCAGTATTTT. This chain uses TRBV5-6 with TRBJ2-3; 7 bases match TRBD2. V lost 6 bases, J lost 4 bases, and 11 bases stayed unmatched. CDR3 length: 15 residues. CDR1 is SGHDT, CDR2 YYEEEE, per germline.